This entry lists 7 T cell receptor beta chains sequenced from one sample in a study of tumor-infiltrating lymphocytes in primary liver carcinoma. Total RNA (around 500 ng) served as template for TCR beta cDNA synthesis primed by a constant-region primer. ARM-PCR, slightly modified, supplied the TCR beta libraries through three nested multiplex PCR rounds. Rounds one and two of PCR, each of roughly 10 cycles, were primed with TRBV1-TRBV30 forward primers and a C-beta reverse primer. MiXCR was run by TCRdb on the multiplex PCR reads, yielding one entry per CDR3 protein. The repertoire has over 25,000 distinct CDR3 sequences, 60% to 85% of them found once; the top ten carry 45% to 50%. Co-extracted RNA and DNA came from roughly 20-30 mg of unsorted bulk tissue. The sample taken for sequencing was liver tumor tissue from sampling region 3. The subset denotes: tumor region T3, left-lateral pole. All receptors derive from a man between 40 and 49 years old with primary liver carcinoma and hepatitis B virus infection.

This clonotype has at least ten counts. This rearrangement joins TRBV11-2 to TRBJ2-3, with D possibly TRBD1 on 6 matching bases. V dropped 3 bases and J dropped 1 base, with 17 bases sitting between them. The CDR3 is 17 amino acids. The germline CDR1 and CDR2 sequences are SGHAT and FQNNGV. The DNA of the CDR3 is TGTGCCAGCAGCTTTTTTTCAGGGGTAATGGGCACAGATACGCAGTATTTT. Translation gives CASSFFSGVMGTDTQYF.

As for this clonotype: This likely comes from a read error, as the CDR3 has no conserved phenylalanine or tryptophan at its end. The DNA is omitted, as the CDR3 cannot be located on it reliably, and the CDR3 follows TCRdb's listing. The rearrangement joins TRBV5-6 to TRBJ2-2; no DNA check was done on the table's D call, TRBD1. CDR1 is SGHDT, CDR2 YYEEEE, per germline. The CDR3 contains 15 residues when both ends are counted. CDR3 region: CASSPGTGVTGELLL.

A word on this clonotype: The germline gene is not matched at one end of the junction; a read error may be the cause. The chain combines TRBV7-3 with TRBJ2-1; D is ambiguous. Germline CDR1 reads SGHTA; CDR2 reads FQGTGA. This CDR3 has 14 amino acids. The CDR3 region is CAISLSLTHNEQFF. CDR3 DNA: TGTGCCATCAGCTTAAGTTTGACACACAATGAGCAGTTCTTC.

By frequency in the sample, this clonotype is medium-sized. This rearrangement joins TRBV12-3 or TRBV12-4 to TRBJ2-7, with D unclear. Trimming stripped 2 bases from V and 0 bases from J, with 2 bases between. The CDR3 has 12 residues. The CDR3 sequence: CASSLLSYEQYF. The CDR3 nucleotides read TGTGCCAGCAGTTTACTCTCCTACGAGCAGTACTTC.

Regarding this clonotype: The missing conserved phenylalanine or tryptophan at the end of this CDR3 makes a read error likely. The CDR3 nucleotides read TGTGCCAGCAGCCAAACATCTGGCGGGGGGAAGGAGACCCAGTACATC. This encodes CASSQTSGGGKETQYI. The rearrangement joins TRBV11-2 to TRBJ2-5, with TRBD2 matching over 8 bases. Germline V gene lookup returns CDR1 SGHAT and CDR2 FQNNGV. The CDR3 sequence is 16 residues long. The V segment lost 5 bases and the J segment 5 bases; nucleotides outside the gene matches: 13.

About this clonotype itself: A read error may account for a junction end that differs from germline. The chain carries TRBV5-1 and TRBJ2-7; D might be TRBD2 (6 bases). The CDR3 is made up of 15 amino acids. The germline CDR1 and CDR2 sequences are SGHRS and YFSETQ. The CDR3 DNA reads TGCGCCAGCACCACGACTAGTGGGAGCTCCAACGAGCAGTACTTC. Its translation is CASTTTSGSSNEQYF. The whole variable domain, remainder taken from reference TRBV5-1 and TRBJ2-7, is KAGVTQTPRYLIKTRGQQVTLSCSPISGHRSVSWYQQTPGQGLQFLFEYFSETQRNKGNFPGRFSGRQFSNSRSEMNVSTLELGDSALYLCASTTTSGSSNEQYFGPGTRLTVT.

This clonotype appeared a single time. Relative to the germline gene, one junction end is altered; a read error may explain this. The chain joins TRBV11-1 to TRBJ2-1; 9 bases map to TRBD1. The CDR3 length is 17 residues. Germline V gives CDR1 SGHAT, CDR2 FQDESV (reference sequence). Written as DNA, the CDR3 is TGTGCCAGGAGCTTAACCTCCCCGGGACAGGGTAACGATAATCAGTTCTTC. This translates into CARSLTSPGQGNDNQFF.